This TCR beta chain was documented in a study of cytomegalovirus exposure and HLA in healthy donors. TCRdb keeps only in-frame clones here, not all; method: immunoSEQ multiplex PCR. The sample records around 70,000 clones, approximately 95% being singletons. This CDR3 has 15 amino acids. V lost 7 bases to trimming and J lost 4 bases, with 17 bases between them. Germline loops: CDR1 MNHNS, CDR2 SASEGT. The sequencing sample was made of PBMCs. The V call is TRBV6-1, the J call TRBJ1-3, with D maybe TRBD1 (6 bases). This TCR was sampled from a man in his late teens or twenties in good health and CMV-seronegative. CDR3 in DNA: TGTGCCAGCACGTCGGCAGGGGCCATCGGAAACACCATATATTTT. The encoded protein is CASTSAGAIGNTIYF.